This T cell receptor beta chain was observed in a study of beta chain features in type 1 diabetes. Notes on the study in general: Any HLA-type effect on TCRB rearrangement remained unresolved here.

The CDR3 contains 13 residues. Between the trimmed V and J ends, which lost 5 bases and 6 bases, there was a span of 11 bases. Germline CDR1 reads KGHSH; CDR2 reads LQKENI. Expressed TCRB transcripts were sequenced because the entire RNA isolate underwent reverse transcription. Data came from immunoSEQ multiplex PCR; TCRdb stores just in-frame clones and leaves some out. The repertoire has approximately 400,000 clones, about 14% of them found once; the top ten carry approximately 0.019%. A remark on this clone: Antigen unknown.

Specimen: naive CD4+ T cells from blood. The clonotype was recovered from a woman aged 18 to 35 in good health. V gene TRBV18 combines with J gene TRBJ1-5; a possible D gene is TRBD1 (5 bases). The CDR3 reads CASSSREGQPQHF. For the CDR3, the DNA is TGTGCCAGCTCAAGCAGGGAAGGTCAGCCCCAGCATTTT.